Listed below are T cell receptor beta chains from one sample, sequenced in a study of T cells after yellow fever vaccination. TCRdb analysed the 5' RACE reads with MiXCR anew, one entry per CDR3 protein. Among hundreds of thousands of distinct CDR3 sequences listed, roughly 14% were seen once. Sample: PBMCs, taken on the day of the yellow fever booster vaccination. The receptors stem from a man aged 25-45 years who received the YFV17D yellow fever vaccine. Both conserved end residues are part of each CDR3. A D gene is named only where the DNA matches it firmly. Clone size is not always given. Where it is, it says once, few, many or a class for expanded clones.

v_call	j_call	clone_size	d_call	cdr3_aa	cdr3_nt
TRBV7-2	TRBJ1-2	NA	TRBD1	CASSYRQGSDGYTF	TGTGCCAGCAGCTACCGACAGGGGAGTGACGGCTACACCTTC
TRBV18	TRBJ2-2	NA	NA	CASSLFALNTGELFF	TGTGCCAGCTCACTTTTTGCGTTGAACACCGGGGAGCTGTTTTTT
TRBV7-2	TRBJ2-7	few	NA	CASSFTPTNSFINEQYF	TGTGCCAGCAGCTTTACACCCACAAACAGTTTTATCAACGAGCAGTACTTC
TRBV4-3	TRBJ2-1	NA	TRBD1	CASSGSRGPGLGNEQFF	TGCGCCAGCAGCGGAAGTAGGGGGCCCGGGTTGGGAAATGAGCAGTTCTTC
TRBV4-2	TRBJ2-7	NA	NA	CASSPQLRDYEQYF	TGTGCCAGCAGCCCTCAACTTAGGGACTACGAGCAGTACTTC
TRBV29-1	TRBJ2-7	NA	TRBD2	CSVGLGTRRSEQYF	TGCAGCGTTGGTCTCGGGACTAGAAGGAGCGAGCAGTACTTC
TRBV29-1	TRBJ2-7	few	TRBD2	CSARVTSANYEQYF	TGCAGCGCACGAGTGACTAGCGCAAACTACGAGCAGTACTTC
TRBV5-1	TRBJ1-1	NA	NA	CASSLDHKTAEAFF	TGCGCCAGCAGCTTAGACCACAAGACCGCTGAAGCTTTCTTT
TRBV5-1	TRBJ2-3	few	TRBD1	CASTPQGATDTQYF	TGCGCCAGCACCCCGCAGGGGGCCACAGATACGCAGTATTTT
TRBV7-2	TRBJ2-7	NA	NA	CASSPYSSKPYEQYF	TGTGCCAGCAGCCCTTACAGTAGCAAACCCTACGAGCAGTACTTC
TRBV7-9	TRBJ2-7	few	NA	CASSAQEAGGREQYF	TGTGCCAGCAGCGCCCAAGAGGCAGGAGGACGCGAGCAGTACTTC
TRBV12-3/TRBV12-4	TRBJ1-1	few	NA	CASSFVALGEAFF	TGTGCCAGCAGTTTTGTGGCGTTGGGTGAAGCTTTCTTT
TRBV20-1	TRBJ2-1	NA	NA	CSAGALAPTSDEQFF	TGCAGTGCTGGGGCTCTAGCTCCTACAAGTGATGAGCAGTTCTTC
TRBV7-3	TRBJ2-7	NA	NA	CASSLNRVIYF	TGTGCCAGCAGCTTAAACAGGGTAATTTACTTC
TRBV7-2	TRBJ1-1	NA	NA	CASRSDRNTEAFF	TGTGCCAGCAGATCTGACAGGAACACTGAAGCTTTCTTT
TRBV3-1	TRBJ2-5	few	TRBD2	CASSQGLAGPYQETQYF	TGTGCCAGCAGCCAGGGACTAGCGGGACCGTACCAAGAGACCCAGTACTTC
TRBV20-1	TRBJ2-2	NA	NA	CSAARGSGGELFF	TGCAGTGCGGCCAGAGGTAGCGGCGGGGAGCTGTTTTTT
TRBV10-2	TRBJ2-7	few	TRBD1	CASSEDLGQGVDYEQYF	TGCGCCAGCAGTGAGGACTTGGGGCAGGGGGTTGACTACGAGCAGTACTTC
TRBV7-8	TRBJ2-7	many	NA	CASSTGRTGGSYDQQYF	TGTGCCAGCAGCACCGGACGAACTGGGGGGAGCTACGATCAGCAGTACTTC
TRBV9	TRBJ2-2	NA	TRBD1	CASLAQVRQGPSGELFF	TGTGCCAGCCTTGCACAAGTCAGACAGGGACCCTCCGGGGAGCTGTTTTTT
TRBV20-1	TRBJ1-1	many	NA	CSARARDTEAFF	TGCAGTGCTAGAGCCAGGGACACTGAAGCTTTCTTT
TRBV15	TRBJ2-5	NA	NA	CATSSQGETQYF	TGTGCCACCAGCAGTCAGGGAGAGACCCAGTACTTC
TRBV28	TRBJ2-1	NA	TRBD2	CASSLTGLAGVPQFF	TGTGCCAGCAGTTTGACGGGACTAGCGGGAGTCCCCCAGTTCTTC
TRBV7-9	TRBJ1-2	few	NA	CASSLASGAGGNGYTF	TGTGCCAGCAGCTTAGCGTCCGGGGCCGGAGGAAATGGCTACACCTTC
TRBV12-3/TRBV12-4	TRBJ2-5	NA	TRBD2	CASSSPPSGRREETQYF	TGTGCCAGCAGTTCGCCACCTAGCGGGAGGAGGGAAGAGACCCAGTACTTC
TRBV10-2	TRBJ2-1	NA	TRBD2	CASSEWVGTSGGEQFF	TGCGCCAGCAGTGAGTGGGTCGGGACCAGCGGGGGGGAGCAGTTCTTC
TRBV28	TRBJ1-5	NA	NA	CASSPAKNQPQHF	TGTGCCAGCAGTCCCGCTAAAAATCAGCCCCAGCATTTT
TRBV9	TRBJ2-3	few	TRBD2	CASSARSGSVADTQYF	TGTGCCAGCAGCGCCCGTAGCGGGAGTGTCGCAGATACGCAGTATTTT
TRBV7-8	TRBJ2-7	once	TRBD2	CASTQAGGPYEQYF	TGTGCCAGCACTCAAGCGGGAGGGCCGTACGAGCAGTACTTC
TRBV27	TRBJ1-2	few	TRBD1	CASREGARGYGYTF	TGTGCCAGCAGGGAGGGGGCGCGAGGCTATGGCTACACCTTC
TRBV4-3	TRBJ2-2	NA	NA	CASSQWGEELFF	TGCGCCAGCAGCCAATGGGGTGAGGAGCTGTTTTTT
TRBV7-2	TRBJ2-1	few	NA	CASSIFAGGSPYNEQFF	TGTGCCAGCAGCATATTCGCAGGGGGGAGTCCCTACAATGAGCAGTTCTTC
TRBV25-1	TRBJ2-2	few	TRBD1	CASSEVGQGAQGFGELFF	TGTGCCAGCAGTGAAGTGGGACAGGGGGCGCAGGGGTTCGGGGAGCTGTTTTTT
TRBV7-2	TRBJ2-7	many	NA	CASSPRPPYEQYF	TGTGCCAGCAGCCCACGACCCCCTTACGAGCAGTACTTC
TRBV19	TRBJ2-4	few	NA	CASNAGRLNIQYF	TGTGCCAGTAACGCAGGGAGATTAAACATTCAGTACTTC
TRBV25-1	TRBJ2-5	NA	NA	CASQRETQYF	TGTGCCAGCCAACGCGAGACCCAGTACTTC
TRBV20-1	TRBJ2-1	NA	NA	CSAHGTGTSSYNEQFF	TGCAGTGCTCATGGAACCGGGACGAGCTCCTACAATGAGCAGTTCTTC
TRBV12-3/TRBV12-4	TRBJ2-7	few	NA	CASSQRRAATHYEQYF	TGTGCCAGCAGCCAACGTAGGGCTGCTACCCACTATGAGCAGTACTTC
TRBV7-8	TRBJ2-7	few	TRBD2	CASSASSASGNIYEQYF	TGTGCCAGCAGCGCTAGCTCGGCTAGCGGGAACATCTACGAGCAGTACTTC
TRBV20-1	TRBJ1-6	few	TRBD1	CSARVGTGNSPLHF	TGCAGTGCTAGAGTGGGGACAGGCAATTCACCCCTCCACTTT
TRBV7-2	TRBJ2-6	NA	NA	CASSSLYRESGANVLTF	TGTGCCAGCAGCTCCTTATACAGGGAATCTGGGGCCAACGTCCTGACTTTC
TRBV18	TRBJ1-1	few	NA	CASSPVKVNTEAFF	TGTGCCAGCTCACCAGTTAAGGTCAACACTGAAGCTTTCTTT
TRBV24-1	TRBJ2-2	NA	NA	CALATGTTNTGELFF	TGTGCCTTAGCGACCGGGACAACGAACACCGGGGAGCTGTTTTTT
TRBV7-9	TRBJ2-1	many	NA	CASSPQGWVQFF	TGTGCCAGCAGCCCTCAGGGTTGGGTGCAGTTCTTC
TRBV20-1	TRBJ2-1	NA	NA	CSARDSASAYNEQFF	TGCAGTGCTAGAGATTCGGCTTCCGCCTACAATGAGCAGTTCTTC
TRBV5-1	TRBJ2-7	few	TRBD2	CASSLQRRGASYEQYF	TGCGCCAGCAGCTTGCAAAGGCGGGGGGCCTCCTACGAGCAGTACTTC
TRBV20-1	TRBJ2-1	NA	NA	CSAREYAGLDNEQFF	TGCAGTGCTAGAGAGTATGCGGGTCTTGACAATGAGCAGTTCTTC
TRBV18	TRBJ2-2	NA	NA	CASSPVPSRANTGELFF	TGTGCCAGCTCACCAGTGCCAAGCAGGGCGAACACCGGGGAGCTGTTTTTT
TRBV18	TRBJ2-7	NA	NA	CASSRGENFYEQYF	TGTGCCAGCTCACGGGGAGAGAACTTCTACGAGCAGTACTTC
TRBV7-6	TRBJ2-3	few	NA	CASSLRVLQRVGGSITDTQYF	TGTGCCAGCAGCTTGCGAGTTCTACAGCGGGTTGGGGGCAGCATCACAGATACGCAGTATTTT
TRBV7-9	TRBJ2-7	few	NA	CASSSSVTVWSEQYF	TGTGCCAGCAGCTCCTCAGTAACAGTATGGTCCGAGCAGTACTTC
TRBV29-1	TRBJ2-5	NA	TRBD2	CSVLGAGAIGTQYF	TGCAGCGTTCTTGGAGCGGGAGCGATCGGGACCCAGTACTTC
TRBV6-1	TRBJ1-5	few	TRBD1	CASSPFGTGGETQHF	TGTGCCAGCAGCCCGTTTGGGACAGGGGGCGAGACCCAGCATTTT
TRBV5-5	TRBJ2-2	NA	TRBD1	CASSFEQGAILSTGEQFF	TGTGCCAGCAGCTTTGAACAGGGGGCCATCCTTTCCACCGGGGAGCAGTTTTTT
TRBV18	TRBJ2-5	few	TRBD2	CATGLVQETQYF	TGTGCCACCGGACTAGTCCAAGAGACCCAGTACTTC
TRBV12-3/TRBV12-4	TRBJ1-2	few	NA	CASTGEYGYTF	TGTGCCAGCACCGGGGAGTATGGCTACACCTTC
TRBV5-5	TRBJ2-7	NA	TRBD1	CASSYWDRRNEQYF	TGTGCCAGCAGCTATTGGGACAGGCGGAACGAGCAGTACTTC
TRBV7-2	TRBJ2-7	NA	NA	CASSLTSGDIYEQYF	TGTGCCAGCAGCTTAACGTCAGGAGATATTTACGAGCAGTACTTC
TRBV5-1	TRBJ2-3	NA	NA	CASSPAWETQYF	TGCGCCAGCAGCCCGGCCTGGGAGACGCAGTATTTT
TRBV7-9	TRBJ2-1	NA	TRBD2	CASSFGLVYNEQFF	TGTGCCAGCAGCTTTGGACTAGTTTACAATGAGCAGTTCTTC